A selection of T cell receptor beta chains follows, all from one sample in a study of cytomegalovirus exposure and HLA in healthy donors. Libraries were prepared by immunoSEQ multiplex PCR; TCRdb keeps only in-frame clonotypes and omits some of them. The sample shows approximately 130,000 clones, around 73% of them seen only once. Source material: PBMCs. These receptors were obtained from a man aged 50 to 60 in good health and CMV-seronegative. The CDR3 runs from the conserved cysteine through the conserved F or W. D genes are given only for firm matches. Size values are once, few and many counts, or a class for expanded clones, and some rows have none.

V	J	size	D	DNA	CDR3
TRBV19	TRBJ1-5	.	.	TGTGCCAGTAGTATTAACAGGGTCTATGGCAATCAGCCCCAGCATTTT	CASSINRVYGNQPQHF
TRBV5-1	TRBJ2-5	.	.	TGCGCCAGCAGACAGCTCGAAGAGACCCAGTACTTC	CASRQLEETQYF
TRBV2	TRBJ2-2	.	.	TGTGCCAGCAGAGGCTCCAGGGCGAACACCGGGGAGCTGTTTTTT	CASRGSRANTGELFF
TRBV6-5	TRBJ2-7	.	TRBD1	TGTGCCACCTCCTACCCGGGACAGGGAATCAACGAGCAGTACTTC	CATSYPGQGINEQYF
TRBV29-1	TRBJ1-5	.	.	TGCAGCGTTGGGGGGCGTGTGGATCAGCCCCAGCATTTT	CSVGGRVDQPQHF
TRBV5-1	TRBJ2-7	.	TRBD2	TGCGCCAGCAGCTTGGCCGCGGGAGCTACGAGGGAGCAGTACTTC	CASSLAAGATREQYF
TRBV28	TRBJ2-2	.	TRBD2	TGTGCCAGCAGTTTTGAGTTCCTAGCGGGAGGTTACACCGGGGAGCTGTTTTTT	CASSFEFLAGGYTGELFF
TRBV5-1	TRBJ2-7	once	TRBD1	TGCGCCAGCAGCTTGGGGCCAGGGGGCTTCTACGAGCAGTACTTC	CASSLGPGGFYEQYF
TRBV29-1	TRBJ2-5	.	TRBD2	TGCAGCGCCTGGGGGGTGGGAGGGTACCAAGAGACCCAGTACTTC	CSAWGVGGYQETQYF
TRBV27	TRBJ2-3	.	TRBD2	TGTGCCAGCAGTGGACTAGCGGGAGCTGATTTCTCAGATACGCAGTATTTT	CASSGLAGADFSDTQYF
TRBV10-3	TRBJ1-1	.	TRBD1	TGTGCCATCAAGGACAGGGGGCTCGAGAACACTGAAGCTTTCTTT	CAIKDRGLENTEAFF
TRBV9	TRBJ2-1	.	.	TGTGCCAGCAGCGTAGGTAATGTCTACAATGAGCAGTTCTTC	CASSVGNVYNEQFF